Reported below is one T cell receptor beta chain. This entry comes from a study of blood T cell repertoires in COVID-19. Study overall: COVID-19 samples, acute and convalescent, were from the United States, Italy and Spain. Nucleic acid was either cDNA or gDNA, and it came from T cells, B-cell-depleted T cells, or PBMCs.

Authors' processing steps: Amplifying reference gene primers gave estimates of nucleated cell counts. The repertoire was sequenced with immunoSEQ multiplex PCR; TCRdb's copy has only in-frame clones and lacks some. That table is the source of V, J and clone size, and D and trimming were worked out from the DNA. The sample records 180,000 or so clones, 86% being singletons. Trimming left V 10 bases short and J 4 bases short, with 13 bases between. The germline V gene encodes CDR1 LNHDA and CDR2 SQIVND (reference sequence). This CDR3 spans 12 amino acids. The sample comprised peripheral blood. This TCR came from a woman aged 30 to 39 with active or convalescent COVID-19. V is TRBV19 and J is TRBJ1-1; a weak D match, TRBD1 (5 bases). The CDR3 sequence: CATSQGFTEAFF. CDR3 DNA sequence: TGTGCCACCTCTCAGGGCTTCACTGAAGCTTTCTTT.